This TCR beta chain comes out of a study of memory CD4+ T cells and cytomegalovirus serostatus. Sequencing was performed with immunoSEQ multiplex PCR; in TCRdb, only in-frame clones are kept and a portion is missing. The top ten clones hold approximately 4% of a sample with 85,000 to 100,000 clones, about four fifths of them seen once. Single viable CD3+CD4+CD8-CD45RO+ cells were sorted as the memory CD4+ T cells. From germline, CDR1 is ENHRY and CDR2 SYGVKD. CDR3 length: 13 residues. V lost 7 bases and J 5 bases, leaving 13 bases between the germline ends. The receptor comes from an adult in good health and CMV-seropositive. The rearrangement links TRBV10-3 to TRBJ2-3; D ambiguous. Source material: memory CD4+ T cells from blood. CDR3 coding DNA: TGTGCCATCAACGGCCAAGTGGGAGATACGCAGTATTTT. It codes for CAINGQVGDTQYF.